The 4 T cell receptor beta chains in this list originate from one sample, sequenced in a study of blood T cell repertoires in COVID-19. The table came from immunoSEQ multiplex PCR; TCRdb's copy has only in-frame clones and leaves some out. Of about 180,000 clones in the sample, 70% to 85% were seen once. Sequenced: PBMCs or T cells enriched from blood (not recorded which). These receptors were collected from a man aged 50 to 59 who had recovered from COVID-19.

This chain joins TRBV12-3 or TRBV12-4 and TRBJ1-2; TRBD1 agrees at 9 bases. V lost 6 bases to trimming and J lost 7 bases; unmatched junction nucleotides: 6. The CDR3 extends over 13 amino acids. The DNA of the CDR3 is TGTGCCAGCAGGGAACAGGGGGCTGGTGGCTACACCTTC. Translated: CASREQGAGGYTF.

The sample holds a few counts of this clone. The CDR3 reads CASRDWGQDGYTF. The CDR3 region has the DNA TGTGCCAGCAGAGATTGGGGGCAAGATGGCTACACCTTC. This chain uses TRBV19 with TRBJ1-2, with D perhaps TRBD1 (6 bases). The V end was cut by 9 bases, the J end by 6 bases, with 17 bases between. This CDR3 contains 13 residues. CDR1 and CDR2 from the germline V gene are LNHDA and SQIVND (reference sequence).

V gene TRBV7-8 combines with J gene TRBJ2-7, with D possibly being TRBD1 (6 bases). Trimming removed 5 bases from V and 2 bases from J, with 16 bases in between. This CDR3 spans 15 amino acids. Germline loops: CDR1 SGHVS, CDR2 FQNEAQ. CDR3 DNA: TGTGCCAGCAGCCCGCACAGGGTAAAGCCCTACGAGCAGTACTTC. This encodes CASSPHRVKPYEQYF. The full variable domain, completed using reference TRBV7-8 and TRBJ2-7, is GAGVSQSPRYKVAKRGQDVALRCDPISGHVSLFWYQQALGQGPEFLTYFQNEAQLDKSGLPSDRFFAERPEGSVSTLKIQRTQQEDSAVYLCASSPHRVKPYEQYFGPGTRLTVT.

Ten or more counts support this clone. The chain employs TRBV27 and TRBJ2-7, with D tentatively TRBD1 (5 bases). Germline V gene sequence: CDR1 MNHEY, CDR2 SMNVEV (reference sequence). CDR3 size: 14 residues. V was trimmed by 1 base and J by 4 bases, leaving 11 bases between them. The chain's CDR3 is CASSLLGREYEQYF. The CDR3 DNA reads TGTGCCAGCAGTTTATTGGGCAGGGAATACGAGCAGTACTTC.